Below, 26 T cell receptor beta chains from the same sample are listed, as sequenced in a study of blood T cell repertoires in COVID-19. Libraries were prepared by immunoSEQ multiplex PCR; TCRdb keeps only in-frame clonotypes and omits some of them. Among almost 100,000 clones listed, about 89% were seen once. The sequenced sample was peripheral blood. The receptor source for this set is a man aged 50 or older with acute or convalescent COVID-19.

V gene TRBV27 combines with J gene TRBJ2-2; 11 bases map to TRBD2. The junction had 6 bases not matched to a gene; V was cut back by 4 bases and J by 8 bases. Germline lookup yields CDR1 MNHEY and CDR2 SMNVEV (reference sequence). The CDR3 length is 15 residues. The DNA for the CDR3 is TGTGCCAGCAGTTCACTAGCGGGAGTATCAGGGGAGCTGTTTTTT. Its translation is CASSSLAGVSGELFF.

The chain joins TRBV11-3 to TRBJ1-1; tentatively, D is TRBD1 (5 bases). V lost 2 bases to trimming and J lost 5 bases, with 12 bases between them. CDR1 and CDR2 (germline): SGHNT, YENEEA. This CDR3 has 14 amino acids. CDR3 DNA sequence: TGTGCCAGCAGCTTAACAGGTGATCGGACTGAAGCTTTCTTT. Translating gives CASSLTGDRTEAFF.

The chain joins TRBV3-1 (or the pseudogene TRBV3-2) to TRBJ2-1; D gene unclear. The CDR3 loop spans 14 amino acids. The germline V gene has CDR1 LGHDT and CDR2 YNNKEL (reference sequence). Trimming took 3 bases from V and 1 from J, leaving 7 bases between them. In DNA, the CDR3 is TGTGCCAGCAGCCACCTCTTGTCCTACAATGAGCAGTTCTTC. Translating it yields CASSHLLSYNEQFF.

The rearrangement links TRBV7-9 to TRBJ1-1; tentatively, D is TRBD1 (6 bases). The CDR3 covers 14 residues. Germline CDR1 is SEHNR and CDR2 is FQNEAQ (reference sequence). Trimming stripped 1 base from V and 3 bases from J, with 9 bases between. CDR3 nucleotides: TGTGCCAGCAGCTTAGGGAACAGGGACACTGAAGCTTTCTTT. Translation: CASSLGNRDTEAFF.

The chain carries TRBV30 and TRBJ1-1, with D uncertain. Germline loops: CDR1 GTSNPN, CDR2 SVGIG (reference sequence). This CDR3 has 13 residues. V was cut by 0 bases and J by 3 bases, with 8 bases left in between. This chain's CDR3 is CAWSVQLDTEAFF. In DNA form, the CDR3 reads TGTGCCTGGAGTGTACAGCTTGACACTGAAGCTTTCTTT.

The CDR3: CASSLGLTGETQYF. CDR3 DNA sequence: TGCGCCAGCAGCCTGGGACTAACGGGGGAGACCCAGTACTTC. The gene calls are TRBV5-1 and TRBJ2-5, with 7 positions matching TRBD2. CDR3 size: 14 residues. Looked up from germline, CDR1 is SGHRS and CDR2 is YFSETQ. J was trimmed by 5 bases and V by 4 bases; bases with no gene match: 8. The variable domain in full, completed from reference TRBV5-1 and TRBJ2-5, reads KAGVTQTPRYLIKTRGQQVTLSCSPISGHRSVSWYQQTPGQGLQFLFEYFSETQRNKGNFPGRFSGRQFSNSRSEMNVSTLELGDSALYLCASSLGLTGETQYFGPGTRLLVL.

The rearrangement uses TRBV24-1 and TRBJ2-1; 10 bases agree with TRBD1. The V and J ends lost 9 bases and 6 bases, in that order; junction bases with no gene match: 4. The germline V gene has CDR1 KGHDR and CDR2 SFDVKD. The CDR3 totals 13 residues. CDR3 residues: CATRGQGSNEQFF. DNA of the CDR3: TGTGCCACCCGGGGACAGGGGAGCAATGAGCAGTTCTTC.

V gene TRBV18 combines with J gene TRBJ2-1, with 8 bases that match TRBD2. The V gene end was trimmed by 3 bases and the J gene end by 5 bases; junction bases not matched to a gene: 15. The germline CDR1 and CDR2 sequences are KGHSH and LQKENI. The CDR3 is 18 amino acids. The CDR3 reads CASSPSSGSRRSHNEQFF. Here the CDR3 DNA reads TGTGCCAGCTCACCTTCCAGCGGGAGTAGGAGAAGTCACAATGAGCAGTTCTTC. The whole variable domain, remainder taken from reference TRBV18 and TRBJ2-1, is NAGVMQNPRHLVRRRGQEARLRCSPMKGHSHVYWYRQLPEEGLKFMVYLQKENIIDESGMPKERFSAEFPKEGPSILRIQQVVRGDSAAYFCASSPSSGSRRSHNEQFFGPGTRLTVL.

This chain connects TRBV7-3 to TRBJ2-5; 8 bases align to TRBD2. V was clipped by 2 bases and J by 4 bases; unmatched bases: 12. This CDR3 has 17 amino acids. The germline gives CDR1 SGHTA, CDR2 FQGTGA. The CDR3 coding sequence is TGTGCCAGCAGCTTAGTTCCCTCCGGGAGGGGAGGAGAGACCCAGTACTTC. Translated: CASSLVPSGRGGETQYF.

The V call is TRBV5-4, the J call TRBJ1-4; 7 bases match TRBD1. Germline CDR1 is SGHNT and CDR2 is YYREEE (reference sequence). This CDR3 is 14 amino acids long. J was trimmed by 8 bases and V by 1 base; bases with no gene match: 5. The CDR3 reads CASSLRDSQEKLFF. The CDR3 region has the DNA TGTGCCAGCAGCTTGAGGGACAGCCAGGAAAAACTGTTTTTT. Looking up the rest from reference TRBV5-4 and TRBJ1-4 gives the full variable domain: ETGVTQSPTHLIKTRGQQVTLRCSSQSGHNTVSWYQQALGQGPQFIFQYYREEENGRGNFPPRFSGLQFPNYSSELNVNALELDDSALYLCASSLRDSQEKLFFGSGTQLSVL.

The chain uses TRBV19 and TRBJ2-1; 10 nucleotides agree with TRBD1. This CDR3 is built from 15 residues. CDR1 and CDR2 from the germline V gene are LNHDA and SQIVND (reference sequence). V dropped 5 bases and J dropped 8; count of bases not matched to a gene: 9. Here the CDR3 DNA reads TGTGCCAGTAGTCTCAGAGGGGACAGGGGATATGAGCAGTTCTTC. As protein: CASSLRGDRGYEQFF.

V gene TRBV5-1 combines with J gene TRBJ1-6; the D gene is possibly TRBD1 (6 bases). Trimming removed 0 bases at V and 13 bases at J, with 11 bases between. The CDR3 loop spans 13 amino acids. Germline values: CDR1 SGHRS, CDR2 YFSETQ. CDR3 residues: CASSLEDRGPLHF. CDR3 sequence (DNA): TGCGCCAGCAGCTTGGAGGACAGAGGGCCCCTCCACTTT.

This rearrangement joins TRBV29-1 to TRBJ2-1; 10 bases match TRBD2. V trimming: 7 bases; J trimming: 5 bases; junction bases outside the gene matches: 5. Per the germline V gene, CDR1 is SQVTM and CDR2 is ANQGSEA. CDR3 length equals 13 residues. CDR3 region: CSAGTSENNEQFF. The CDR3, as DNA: TGCAGCGCAGGGACTAGCGAAAACAATGAGCAGTTCTTC.

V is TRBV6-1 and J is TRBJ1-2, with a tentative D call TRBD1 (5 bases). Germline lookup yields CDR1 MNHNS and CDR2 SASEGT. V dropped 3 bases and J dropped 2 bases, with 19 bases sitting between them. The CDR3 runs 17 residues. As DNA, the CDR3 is TGTGCCAGCAGTGAGACCATCGCGGGACGGACAAACTATGGCTACACCTTC. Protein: CASSETIAGRTNYGYTF.

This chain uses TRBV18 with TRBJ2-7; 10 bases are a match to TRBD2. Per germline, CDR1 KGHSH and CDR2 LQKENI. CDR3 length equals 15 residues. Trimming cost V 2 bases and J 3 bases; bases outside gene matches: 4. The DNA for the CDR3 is TGTGCCAGCTCACCAATAGCGGGAGGAGACTACGAGCAGTACTTC. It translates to CASSPIAGGDYEQYF.

CDR3 sequence: CASSLVSGYNEQFF. For the CDR3, the DNA is TGTGCCAGCAGTTTAGTATCAGGGTACAATGAGCAGTTCTTC. V and J are TRBV27 and TRBJ2-1; perhaps TRBD1 as D (5 bases). Germline CDR1 is MNHEY and CDR2 is SMNVEV (reference sequence). The CDR3 sequence is 14 residues long. V gave up 2 bases and J gave up 4 bases, with 9 bases separating them.

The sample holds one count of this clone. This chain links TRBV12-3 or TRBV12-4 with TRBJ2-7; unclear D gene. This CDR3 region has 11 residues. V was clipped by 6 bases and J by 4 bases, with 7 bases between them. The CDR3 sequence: CASRGAYEQYF. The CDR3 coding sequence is TGTGCCAGCAGAGGAGCTTACGAGCAGTACTTC.

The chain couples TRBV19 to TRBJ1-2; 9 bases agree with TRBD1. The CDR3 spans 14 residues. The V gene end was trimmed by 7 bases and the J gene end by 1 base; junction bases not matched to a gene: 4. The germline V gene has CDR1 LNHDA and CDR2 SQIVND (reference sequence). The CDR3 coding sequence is TGTGCCAGTACTCGACAGGGGGATAACTATGGCTACACCTTC. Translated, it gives CASTRQGDNYGYTF.

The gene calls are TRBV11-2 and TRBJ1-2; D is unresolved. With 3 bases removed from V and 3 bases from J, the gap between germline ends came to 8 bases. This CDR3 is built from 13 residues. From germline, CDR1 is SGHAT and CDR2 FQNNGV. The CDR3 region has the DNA TGTGCCAGCAGCTTTACAGCGGACTATGGCTACACCTTC. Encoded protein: CASSFTADYGYTF.

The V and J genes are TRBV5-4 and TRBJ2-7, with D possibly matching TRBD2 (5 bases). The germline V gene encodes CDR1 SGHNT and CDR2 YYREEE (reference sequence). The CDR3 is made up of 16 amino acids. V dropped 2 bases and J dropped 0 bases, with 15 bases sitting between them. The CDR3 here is CASSLGGQRSSYEQYF. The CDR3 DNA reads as TGTGCCAGCAGCTTAGGCGGGCAGCGAAGCTCCTACGAGCAGTACTTC.

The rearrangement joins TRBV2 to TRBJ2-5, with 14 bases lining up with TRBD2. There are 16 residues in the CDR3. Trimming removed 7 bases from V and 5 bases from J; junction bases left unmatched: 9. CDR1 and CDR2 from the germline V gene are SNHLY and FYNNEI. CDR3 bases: TGTGCCAGCACCCTGGGACTAGCGGGAGTAACGGAGACCCAGTACTTC. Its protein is CASTLGLAGVTETQYF.

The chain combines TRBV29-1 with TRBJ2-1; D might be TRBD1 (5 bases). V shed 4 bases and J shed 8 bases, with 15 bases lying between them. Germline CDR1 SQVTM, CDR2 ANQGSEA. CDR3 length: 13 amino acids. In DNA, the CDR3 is TGCAGCGTTGTTCAGGGTTTGGTGCATGAGCAGTTCTTC. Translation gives CSVVQGLVHEQFF.

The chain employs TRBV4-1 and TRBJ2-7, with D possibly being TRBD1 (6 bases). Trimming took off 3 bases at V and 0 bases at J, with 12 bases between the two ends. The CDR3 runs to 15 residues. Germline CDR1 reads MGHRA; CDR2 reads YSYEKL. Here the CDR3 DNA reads TGCGCCAGCAGCCAGCAGGACAGCGTCTCCTACGAGCAGTACTTC. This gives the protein CASSQQDSVSYEQYF.

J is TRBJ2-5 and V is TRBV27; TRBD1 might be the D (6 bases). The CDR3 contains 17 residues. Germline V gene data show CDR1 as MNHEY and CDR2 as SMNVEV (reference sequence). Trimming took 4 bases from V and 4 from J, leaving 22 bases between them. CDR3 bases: TGTGCCAGCAGTTATAGGCGCTTACGACCCAGGGGAGAGACCCAGTACTTC. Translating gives CASSYRRLRPRGETQYF.

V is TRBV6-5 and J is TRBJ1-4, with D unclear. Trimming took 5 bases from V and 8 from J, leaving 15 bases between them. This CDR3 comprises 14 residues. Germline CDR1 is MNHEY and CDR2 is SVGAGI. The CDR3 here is CASSIGGLREKLFF. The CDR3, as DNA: TGTGCCAGCAGTATCGGAGGCCTGAGGGAAAAACTGTTTTTT.

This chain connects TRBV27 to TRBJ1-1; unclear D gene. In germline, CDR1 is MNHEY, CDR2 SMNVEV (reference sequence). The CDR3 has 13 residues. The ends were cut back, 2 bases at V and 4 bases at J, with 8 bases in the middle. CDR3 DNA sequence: TGTGCCAGCAGTTTACAAGCCCGCACTGAAGCTTTCTTT. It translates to CASSLQARTEAFF.